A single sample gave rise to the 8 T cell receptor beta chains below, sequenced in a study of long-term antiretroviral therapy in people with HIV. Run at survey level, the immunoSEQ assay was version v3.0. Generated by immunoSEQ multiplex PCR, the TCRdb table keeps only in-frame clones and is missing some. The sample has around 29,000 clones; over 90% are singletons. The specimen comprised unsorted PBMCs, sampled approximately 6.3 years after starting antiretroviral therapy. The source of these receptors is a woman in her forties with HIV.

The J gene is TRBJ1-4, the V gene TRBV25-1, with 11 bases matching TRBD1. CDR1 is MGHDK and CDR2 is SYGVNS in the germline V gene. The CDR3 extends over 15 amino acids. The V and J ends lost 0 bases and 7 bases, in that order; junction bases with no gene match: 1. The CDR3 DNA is TGTGCCAGCAGTGAATATGGGACAGGGGGTGAAAAACTGTTTTTT. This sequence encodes CASSEYGTGGEKLFF.

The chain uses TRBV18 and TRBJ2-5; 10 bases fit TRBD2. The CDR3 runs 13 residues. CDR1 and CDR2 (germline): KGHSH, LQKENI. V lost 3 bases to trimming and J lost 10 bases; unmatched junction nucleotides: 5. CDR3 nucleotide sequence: TGTGCCAGCTCACCCCAACTAGCGGGGATCCAGTACTTC. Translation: CASSPQLAGIQYF.

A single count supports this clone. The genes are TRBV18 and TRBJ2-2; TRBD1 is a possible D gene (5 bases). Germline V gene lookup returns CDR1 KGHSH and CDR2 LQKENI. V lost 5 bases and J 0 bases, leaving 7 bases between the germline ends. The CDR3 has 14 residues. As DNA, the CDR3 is TGTGCCAGCTCAAGGACACCGAACACCGGGGAGCTGTTTTTT. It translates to CASSRTPNTGELFF.

The CDR3: CASSLDGNQPQHF. The DNA of the CDR3 is TGCGCCAGCAGCTTGGACGGAAATCAGCCCCAGCATTTT. This chain links TRBV5-1 with TRBJ1-5, with D unclear. The CDR3 sequence is 13 residues long. Germline V gene sequence: CDR1 SGHRS, CDR2 YFSETQ. Trimming left V 0 bases short and J 4 bases short, with 5 bases between.

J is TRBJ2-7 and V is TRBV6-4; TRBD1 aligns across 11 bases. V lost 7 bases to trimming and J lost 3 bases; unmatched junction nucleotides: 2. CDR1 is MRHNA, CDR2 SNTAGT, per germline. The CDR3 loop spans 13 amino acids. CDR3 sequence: CASKGTGGYEQYF. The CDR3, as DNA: TGTGCCAGCAAAGGGACAGGGGGCTACGAGCAGTACTTC.

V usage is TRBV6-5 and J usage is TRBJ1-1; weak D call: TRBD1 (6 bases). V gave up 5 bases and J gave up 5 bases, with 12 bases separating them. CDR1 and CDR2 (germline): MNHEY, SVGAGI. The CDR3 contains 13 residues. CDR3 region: CASSQGGRTEAFF. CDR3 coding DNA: TGTGCCAGCAGTCAAGGGGGGCGGACTGAAGCTTTCTTT.

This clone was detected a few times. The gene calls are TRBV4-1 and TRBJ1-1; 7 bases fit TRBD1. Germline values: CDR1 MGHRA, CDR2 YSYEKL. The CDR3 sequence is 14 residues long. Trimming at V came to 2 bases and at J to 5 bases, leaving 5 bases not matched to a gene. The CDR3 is CASSQPKQGTEAFF. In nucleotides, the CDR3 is TGCGCCAGCAGCCAACCCAAACAGGGGACTGAAGCTTTCTTT.

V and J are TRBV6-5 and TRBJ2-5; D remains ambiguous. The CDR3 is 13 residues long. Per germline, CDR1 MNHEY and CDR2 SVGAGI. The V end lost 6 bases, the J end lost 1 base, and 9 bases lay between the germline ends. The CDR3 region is CASRRSSQETQYF. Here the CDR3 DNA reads TGTGCCAGCAGAAGAAGTAGCCAAGAGACCCAGTACTTC.